This T cell receptor (beta chain) was recorded in a study of blood T cells in healthy people across ages. Study-level findings and limits: Fewer expanded clones and more diversity marked long-lived versus aged donors. It was held that the diversity estimates obtained from one million T cells were underestimates.

Using a J-beta primer mix together with a sample-barcoded 5' primer, a second PCR was run for roughly 7 to 12 cycles. TCRdb reprocessed the 5' RACE reads with MiXCR, giving one entry per CDR3 protein. The sample has about 750,000 distinct CDR3 sequences; about 48% are singletons. From germline, CDR1 is MNHEY and CDR2 SMNVEV (reference sequence). The CDR3 runs to 15 residues. The V end lost 4 bases, the J end lost 5 bases, and 16 bases lay between the germline ends. This clonotype was counted only a few times. Its target is not known. Sequencing input: blood. The J gene is TRBJ2-3, the V gene TRBV27; D is possibly TRBD1 or TRBD2 (5 bases each). This clonotype originated in a man at least 80 years old in good health. The CDR3 loop reads CASSSGTIARDTQYF. CDR3 coding DNA: TGTGCCAGCAGTTCAGGGACCATCGCCCGAGATACGCAGTATTTT.